The sequence of this T cell receptor (beta chain) was determined in a study of blood T cell repertoires in COVID-19. The wider study: Sites across the United States, Italy and Spain contributed samples from acute and convalescent COVID-19.

It was within 2 weeks before study entry that exposed participants met a COVID-19 case. CDR3 size: 15 residues. The V end lost 3 bases, the J end lost 6 bases, and 17 bases lay between the germline ends. Germline V gene sequence: CDR1 SGHAT, CDR2 FQDESV (reference sequence). Using immunoSEQ multiplex PCR, the repertoire was profiled, and TCRdb retains in-frame clones only, with some absent. The table includes 300,000 to 450,000 clones, roughly 90% detected once. The sequenced sample consisted of PBMCs or T cells enriched from blood (not recorded which). This receptor was identified in a woman in her twenties or thirties who had been exposed to COVID-19. The chain employs TRBV11-1 and TRBJ1-1; the D is unclear. The CDR3 DNA reads TGTGCCAGCAGCTTTCCGCAGGCCGCTGGGTCTGAAGCTTTCTTT. Translation gives CASSFPQAAGSEAFF.